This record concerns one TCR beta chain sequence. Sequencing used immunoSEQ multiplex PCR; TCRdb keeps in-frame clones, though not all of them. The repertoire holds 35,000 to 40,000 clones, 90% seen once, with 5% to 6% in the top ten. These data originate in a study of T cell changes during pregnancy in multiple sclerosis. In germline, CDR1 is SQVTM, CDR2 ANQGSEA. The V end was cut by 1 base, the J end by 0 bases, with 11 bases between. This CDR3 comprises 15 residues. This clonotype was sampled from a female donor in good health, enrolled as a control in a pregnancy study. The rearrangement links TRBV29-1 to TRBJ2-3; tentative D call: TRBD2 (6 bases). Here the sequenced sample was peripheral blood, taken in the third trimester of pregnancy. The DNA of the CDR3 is TGCAGCGTTGAAGTCGGAGGGACTAGCACAGATACGCAGTATTTT. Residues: CSVEVGGTSTDTQYF.